The 31 T cell receptor beta chains reported below all come from one sample, sequenced in a study of T-cell memory formation after mild COVID-19. In TCRdb, the 5' RACE reads were re-called with MiXCR into one record per CDR3 protein. There are approximately 390,000 distinct CDR3 sequences in the sample; roughly 15% occur only once, and about 22% lies in the top ten. The specimen was PBMCs or a T cell subset sorted from them (not recorded which). These receptors came from a man in his late teens or twenties who had mild COVID-19 (a few samples of this study predate the infection). Cell type and time point are not known.

V and J are TRBV29-1 and TRBJ2-3; D is possibly TRBD1 or TRBD2 (5 bases each). The CDR3 is 14 amino acids. V lost 0 bases and J 4 bases, leaving 11 bases between the germline ends. CDR1 and CDR2 (germline): SQVTM, ANQGSEA. CDR3 DNA sequence: TGCAGCGTTGAAGACGCCGGGACGTCAGATACGCAGTATTTT. Its translation is CSVEDAGTSDTQYF.

There are a few counts of this clonotype. The gene calls are TRBV7-9 and TRBJ1-2; D remains unclear. V was shortened by 5 bases and J by 6 bases, with 10 bases between the two germline ends. Germline V gene data show CDR1 as SEHNR and CDR2 as FQNEAQ (reference sequence). CDR3 length equals 12 residues. CDR3 sequence: CASSIGQNGYTF. DNA of the CDR3: TGTGCCAGCAGCATCGGGCAAAATGGCTACACCTTC.

The chain employs TRBV6-4 and TRBJ1-1, with unresolved D. Trimming removed 11 bases at V and 0 bases at J, with 13 bases between. This CDR3 has 13 amino acids. Germline CDR1 MRHNA, CDR2 SNTAGT. The CDR3 region has the DNA TGTGCCTCCAGAGTTGCTATGAACACTGAAGCTTTCTTT. Translation: CASRVAMNTEAFF.

This clonotype has more than one count but fewer than ten. This rearrangement joins TRBV10-2 to TRBJ2-2; D perhaps matches TRBD1 (5 bases). V was pared by 6 bases and J by 4 bases, with 9 bases between. Germline lookup yields CDR1 WSHSY and CDR2 SAAADI. CDR3 length: 13 residues. The CDR3 reads CASSTGPTGELFF. The CDR3 DNA sequence: TGCGCCAGCAGCACAGGCCCCACCGGGGAGCTGTTTTTT.

This clonotype was found a few times. This chain joins TRBV7-9 and TRBJ2-7; TRBD1 matches at 8 bases. The CDR3 has 13 residues. The J segment lost 5 bases and the V segment lost 4 bases, leaving 4 bases of the junction unmatched. Germline CDR1 and CDR2: SEHNR and FQNEAQ (reference sequence). In DNA, the CDR3 is TGTGCCAGCAGCTCAGGGGGCTGGAACGAGCAGTACGTC. Translated: CASSSGGWNEQYV.

This clonotype was seen only a few times. CDR3 region: CASSSPGGGGIQYF. Written as DNA, the CDR3 is TGTGCCAGCAGCTCCCCCGGGGGAGGAGGCATTCAGTACTTC. The chain recombines TRBV12-3 or TRBV12-4 with TRBJ2-4; perhaps TRBD2 as D (6 bases). Trimming shortened V by 6 bases and J by 9 bases, and 18 bases separated the two germline ends. The CDR3 is 14 residues long.

The chain carries TRBV4-3 and TRBJ1-5; D is ambiguous. The CDR3 covers 15 residues. Germline V gives CDR1 LGHNA, CDR2 YSLEER. V lost 4 bases, J lost 5 bases, and 15 bases lay in between. This CDR3 is CASSPDIAQYQPQHF. The DNA of the CDR3 is TGCGCCAGCAGCCCAGACATCGCGCAGTATCAGCCCCAGCATTTT.

In this sample, this clonotype turned up a few times. The chain carries TRBV7-3 and TRBJ1-1; no firm D call. The germline V gene has CDR1 SGHTA and CDR2 FQGTGA. This CDR3 has 14 amino acids. With 5 bases removed from V and 4 bases from J, the gap between germline ends came to 14 bases. CDR3 residues: CASSPSPGGTEAFF. Written as DNA, the CDR3 is TGTGCCAGCAGCCCCAGTCCGGGAGGCACTGAAGCTTTCTTT.

The rearrangement links TRBV20-1 to TRBJ2-3; 11 bases line up with TRBD2. The CDR3 has 16 residues. In germline, CDR1 is DFQATT, CDR2 SNEGSKA (reference sequence). The V and J ends lost 0 bases and 1 base, in that order; junction bases with no gene match: 3. The CDR3 bases are TGCAGTGCTAGAGATCAGACTAGCGGGGGCACAGATACGCAGTATTTT. It codes for CSARDQTSGGTDTQYF.

This clonotype occurred a few times. The V gene is TRBV23-1, the J gene TRBJ2-7; 8 nucleotides match TRBD1. TRBV23-1 is marked as an open reading frame, function uncertain. This CDR3 is 14 amino acids long. V lost 10 bases, J lost 1 base, and 9 bases stayed unmatched. CDR3 coding DNA: TGCGCCAACCGCAGGGGGCATCCTTCCTACGAGCAGTACGTC. It yields the protein CANRRGHPSYEQYV.

This clonotype was found a few times. The chain joins TRBV2 to TRBJ1-4; 7 positions match TRBD1. Germline-derived CDR1 and CDR2 are SNHLY and FYNNEI. J was trimmed by 3 bases and V by 7 bases; bases with no gene match: 5. The CDR3 sequence is 14 residues long. The CDR3 nucleotides are TGTGCCAGCACCCCGGGACAGCCTAATGAAAAACTGTTTTTT. The encoded protein is CASTPGQPNEKLFF.

This clonotype was seen a few times. The V call is TRBV4-3, the J call TRBJ2-5, with D possibly TRBD2 on 5 matching bases. The V gene lost 0 bases and the J gene lost 2 bases, with 13 bases spanning the gap. This CDR3 contains 16 residues. The germline gives CDR1 LGHNA, CDR2 YSLEER. CDR3 residues: CASSQDPGSLQETQYF. DNA of the CDR3: TGCGCCAGCAGCCAAGACCCGGGGAGTTTACAAGAGACCCAGTACTTC.

The chain is built from TRBV12-3 or TRBV12-4 and TRBJ2-2; no firm D call. The CDR3 extends over 13 amino acids. Between the trimmed V and J ends, which lost 10 bases and 5 bases, there was a span of 14 bases. CDR3 amino acids: CANQWSYTGELFF. The DNA for the CDR3 is TGTGCCAACCAATGGTCGTATACCGGGGAGCTGTTTTTT.

The table lists this clonotype with many counts. The rearrangement uses TRBV4-3 and TRBJ1-1; 9 nucleotides line up with TRBD1. This CDR3 is built from 15 residues. V shed 4 bases, J shed 0 bases, and the junction held 3 bases outside the gene matches. Germline CDR1 reads LGHNA; CDR2 reads YSLEER. The CDR3 protein is CASSPGQGMNTEAFF. The DNA of the CDR3 is TGCGCCAGCAGCCCCGGACAGGGGATGAACACTGAAGCTTTCTTT.

The chain combines TRBV28 with TRBJ1-6; 8 bases map to TRBD1. Germline trimming cut 2 bases from V and 11 bases from J; bases unmatched to any gene: 11. This CDR3 comprises 16 residues. The germline CDR1 and CDR2 sequences are MDHEN and SYDVKM. CDR3 loop: CASSLTGAGGITPLHF. For the CDR3, the DNA is TGTGCCAGCAGTTTAACCGGCGCAGGGGGCATAACACCCCTCCACTTT.

The rearrangement uses TRBV14 and TRBJ1-2; D unresolved. The CDR3 spans 13 residues. The V and J ends lost 5 bases and 4 bases respectively, with 11 bases between them. Germline V gene sequence: CDR1 SGHDN, CDR2 FVKESK. Here the CDR3 DNA reads TGTGCCAGCAGCACCCGGGTCTTCTATGGCTACACCTTC. Translated: CASSTRVFYGYTF.

This clonotype was seen repeatedly, ten times or more. The rearrangement links TRBV5-5 to TRBJ2-5; D might be TRBD2 (6 bases). CDR1 and CDR2 from the germline V gene are SGHKS and YYEKEE (reference sequence). The V gene lost 2 bases and the J gene lost 3 bases, with 17 bases spanning the gap. This CDR3 comprises 16 residues. The CDR3, as DNA: TGTGCCAGCAGCTTTTTTCTCCTTGGGGGGAAAGAGACCCAGTACTTC. Protein: CASSFFLLGGKETQYF.

This clonotype has just a few counts. The genes are TRBV29-1 and TRBJ1-1; 10 bases fit TRBD1. V was pared by 0 bases and J by 2 bases, with 9 bases of the junction left unmatched. CDR1 is SQVTM, CDR2 ANQGSEA, per germline. This CDR3 contains 17 residues. As DNA, the CDR3 is TGCAGCGTTGAAGATAGATGGACAGGGGGATCCAACACTGAAGCTTTCTTT. This codes for CSVEDRWTGGSNTEAFF.

The sample holds a few counts of this clonotype. This CDR3 is CAIHTGDTSSYEQYF. The CDR3 DNA sequence: TGTGCCATACACACCGGGGACACCAGCTCCTACGAGCAGTACTTC. The chain joins TRBV10-3 to TRBJ2-7; D is possibly TRBD1 (6 bases). V shed 9 bases and J shed 0 bases, with 18 bases lying between them. Germline loops: CDR1 ENHRY, CDR2 SYGVKD. The CDR3 has 15 amino acids.

This sequence joins TRBV15 and TRBJ2-3; TRBD1 matches 10 bases. Germline trimming cut 0 bases from V and 2 bases from J; bases unmatched to any gene: 5. The CDR3 is made up of 17 amino acids. The germline gives CDR1 LNHNV, CDR2 YYDKDF (reference sequence). CDR3 region: CATSREPGTGATDTQYF. CDR3 DNA sequence: TGTGCCACCAGCAGAGAGCCCGGGACAGGGGCCACAGATACGCAGTATTTT.

This clonotype has more than one count but fewer than ten. The chain joins TRBV20-1 to TRBJ2-1; D is unclear. V was cut by 7 bases and J by 10 bases, with 14 bases left in between. Germline CDR1 DFQATT, CDR2 SNEGSKA (reference sequence). This CDR3 comprises 11 residues. The DNA of the CDR3 is TGCAGTGAGGGCGGCCCCGTGGAGCAGTTCTTC. Translated: CSEGGPVEQFF.

This clonotype has only a few counts. The rearrangement links TRBV6-5 to TRBJ2-7; D is ambiguous. Trimming took off 2 bases at V and 3 bases at J, with 17 bases between the two ends. The germline gives CDR1 MNHEY, CDR2 SVGAGI. The CDR3 loop spans 16 amino acids. The CDR3 reads CASSYQSVYSVYEQYF. CDR3 sequence (DNA): TGTGCCAGCAGTTACCAGTCTGTTTATTCGGTCTACGAGCAGTACTTC.

There are a few counts of this clonotype. V is TRBV10-3 and J is TRBJ1-2, with unresolved D. The germline CDR1 and CDR2 sequences are ENHRY and SYGVKD. Trimming took off 3 bases at V and 5 bases at J, with 7 bases between the two ends. CDR3 length: 12 amino acids. CDR3 loop: CAISDTFYGYTF. CDR3 nucleotide sequence: TGTGCCATCAGTGACACGTTTTATGGCTACACCTTC.

This rearrangement joins TRBV12-3 or TRBV12-4 to TRBJ2-1; 15 bases are a match to TRBD2. CDR3 length: 15 residues. The trim removed 6 bases at V and 15 bases at J, leaving 12 bases unmatched. The CDR3 DNA sequence: TGTGCCAGCAGCCAGGGACTAGCGGGGGGCCCGGGGCTGTTCTTC. It codes for CASSQGLAGGPGLFF.

This chain joins TRBV19 and TRBJ1-2, with D uncertain. V was clipped by 1 base and J by 0 bases, with 6 bases between them. Germline lookup yields CDR1 LNHDA and CDR2 SQIVND (reference sequence). The CDR3 contains 14 residues. The CDR3 sequence is CASSIVQANYGYTF. The DNA for the CDR3 is TGTGCCAGTAGTATAGTTCAAGCTAACTATGGCTACACCTTC.

This clonotype was recorded a few times. This chain joins TRBV4-3 and TRBJ1-5; 7 bases line up with TRBD1. The J segment lost 7 bases and the V segment lost 3 bases, leaving 9 bases of the junction unmatched. CDR1 is LGHNA and CDR2 is YSLEER in the germline V gene. The CDR3 spans 15 residues. The CDR3 DNA reads TGCGCCAGCAGCCAGTCCATGACAGGGTACCAGCCCCAGCATTTT. It specifies CASSQSMTGYQPQHF.

This clonotype showed up just a few times. The genes are TRBV12-3 or TRBV12-4 and TRBJ2-5; 8 nucleotides match TRBD1. J lost 1 base, V lost 6 bases, and 10 bases had no gene match. The CDR3 extends over 16 amino acids. In DNA form, the CDR3 reads TGTGCCAGCAGCCCCGAGGACAGGGCTCCCCAAGAGACCCAGTACTTC. It specifies CASSPEDRAPQETQYF.

In DNA, the CDR3 is TGCGCCAGCAGTGAGGGACAGGGATACGAGCAGTACTTC. Protein: CASSEGQGYEQYF. The rearrangement joins TRBV10-1 to TRBJ2-7; 8 positions match TRBD1. Germline V gives CDR1 WNHNN, CDR2 SYGVQD (reference sequence). After removal of 2 bases from V and 4 bases from J, the junction contained 1 base not matched to a gene. There are 13 residues in the CDR3.

The V call is TRBV20-1, the J call TRBJ2-6, with TRBD1 matching over 8 bases. Germline CDR1 reads DFQATT; CDR2 reads SNEGSKA (reference sequence). Unmatched junction bases numbered 3, after V lost 3 bases and J lost 2 bases. CDR3 length equals 15 residues. Here the CDR3 reads CSARRTGTGANVLTF. The CDR3 region has the DNA TGCAGTGCTAGGCGGACAGGGACTGGGGCCAACGTCCTGACTTTC.

The rearrangement joins TRBV7-9 to TRBJ2-3; D gene uncertain. V was cut by 4 bases and J by 5 bases, with 10 bases left in between. The CDR3 consists of 13 residues. CDR1 is SEHNR and CDR2 is FQNEAQ in the germline V gene (reference sequence). The CDR3 sequence is CASSSNSGDTQYF. DNA of the CDR3: TGTGCCAGCAGCTCGAACTCCGGAGATACGCAGTATTTT.

A few counts support this clonotype. The J gene is TRBJ1-2, the V gene TRBV7-9; D not resolved. Germline-derived CDR1 and CDR2 are SEHNR and FQNEAQ (reference sequence). The CDR3 has 12 amino acids. The V gene lost 0 bases and the J gene lost 6 bases, with 5 bases spanning the gap. The CDR3 nucleotides are TGTGCCAGCAGCTTAGCGCAGGATGGCTACACCTTC. Protein product: CASSLAQDGYTF.